Included here is one TCR beta chain sequence, with context. Its specificity is not known. The data stem from a study of CD8+CD57+ T cells in acquired aplastic anemia. Study-level information: Sorted CD4+ plus CD8+ cells gave DNA averaging approximately 2.9 ug. Reads per healthy sample averaged around 9.9 million (CD4+) and 11 million to 13 million (CD8+). General observations from the study: Researchers report that around 29 CD8+ CDR3 sequences appeared in both patients and controls.

Trimming took 5 bases from V and 0 from J, leaving 13 bases between them. The CDR3 covers 16 residues. CDR1 and CDR2 from the germline V gene are SGHVS and FNYEAQ. Profiling of TCR beta VDJ combinations and CDR3 sequences used genomic DNA as template. TCRdb re-analysed the reads in MiXCR, keeping a single row per CDR3 protein. The data show a few hundred thousand distinct CDR3 sequences, approximately 60% seen once. The material sequenced was sorted CD4+, CD8+, or CD8+CD57+ T cells (not recorded which) from PBMCs. The TCR was taken from a human donor in good health. The chain links TRBV7-6 to TRBJ2-2; maybe TRBD2 (6 bases). The CDR3 protein is CASSPGTPSNTGELFF. For the CDR3, the DNA is TGTGCCAGCAGCCCAGGGACTCCATCGAACACCGGGGAGCTGTTTTTT. Full variable domain (remainder filled in from reference TRBV7-6 and TRBJ2-2): GAGVSQSPRYKVTKRGQDVALRCDPISGHVSLYWYRQALGQGPEFLTYFNYEAQQDKSGLPNDRFSAERPEGSISTLTIQRTEQRDSAMYRCASSPGTPSNTGELFFGEGSRLTVL.